This paragraph reports one T cell receptor (beta chain). The trim removed 6 bases at V and 2 bases at J, leaving 6 bases unmatched. This CDR3 comprises 15 residues. The germline V gene encodes CDR1 SGHTA and CDR2 FQGNSA. The data derive from a study of T cell responses to AZD1222 COVID-19 vaccine. Overall study: Pooled together were second doses at about 4 or about 12 weeks.

Clones were read by immunoSEQ multiplex PCR, and TCRdb kept only the in-frame ones, dropping some. Among under 150,000 clones listed, roughly 91% were seen once. The chain is built from TRBV7-2 and TRBJ2-1; the match to TRBD2 covers 8 bases. The clonotype was recovered from an adult in good health. Sequences were derived from peripheral blood, sampled on day 0 of AZD1222 vaccination. The CDR3 protein is CASRGEGLAYNEQFF. CDR3 coding DNA: TGTGCCAGCAGGGGCGAGGGACTAGCCTACAATGAGCAGTTCTTC.